This is a list of T cell receptor beta chains from one sample in a study of early T cells in non-severe SARS-CoV-2 infection. TCRdb reprocessed the 5' RACE reads via MiXCR and lists one record per CDR3 protein. Among approximately 35,000 distinct CDR3 sequences listed, around 3.9% were seen once. The material sequenced was whole blood. These receptors were collected from an adult who was a healthcare worker with PCR-confirmed SARS-CoV-2 infection or an uninfected control (not recorded which). Each CDR3 is given with its conserved first and last residue. A D gene is named only where the DNA matches it firmly. The size field is filled for only some rows; it gives once, few, many or a size class.

J: TRBJ1-4
D: -
size: many
V: TRBV4-1
CDR3: CASSQVYRVAEKLFF
DNA: TGCGCCAGCAGCCAAGTTTACAGGGTGGCTGAAAAACTGTTTTTT

J: TRBJ2-2
D: -
size: many
V: TRBV25-1
CDR3: CASSGAVQGMTGELFF
DNA: TGTGCCAGCAGTGGGGCTGTTCAGGGGATGACCGGGGAGCTGTTTTTT

J: TRBJ1-5
D: -
size: few
V: TRBV3-1
CDR3: CASSQDSSNQPQHF
DNA: TGTGCCAGCAGCCAAGATAGTAGCAATCAGCCCCAGCATTTT

J: TRBJ2-2
D: TRBD2
size: many
V: TRBV7-8
CDR3: CASSSGGTSGITGELFF
DNA: TGTGCCAGCAGCTCAGGGGGGACTAGCGGGATCACCGGGGAGCTGTTTTTT

J: TRBJ2-7
D: -
size: many
V: TRBV3-1
CDR3: CASSPLGQGRQYF
DNA: TGTGCCAGCAGCCCCCTAGGCCAGGGTAGACAGTACTTC

J: TRBJ1-1
D: -
size: many
V: TRBV7-2
CDR3: CASSLRTVHIEAFF
DNA: TGTGCCAGCAGCTTAAGGACAGTCCATATCGAAGCTTTCTTT

J: TRBJ2-7
D: -
size: many
V: TRBV5-4
CDR3: CASSLEGYHEQYF
DNA: TGTGCCAGCAGCTTGGAGGGGTACCACGAGCAGTACTTC

J: TRBJ1-3
D: -
size: few
V: TRBV7-7
CDR3: CASSSGAGNTIYF
DNA: TGTGCCAGCAGCTCGGGGGCTGGAAACACCATATATTTT

J: TRBJ1-1
D: -
size: -
V: TRBV28
CDR3: CASRGRPEAFF
DNA: TGTGCCAGCAGAGGGAGACCTGAAGCTTTCTTT

J: TRBJ2-3
D: -
size: many
V: TRBV6-5
CDR3: CASSYSGTYTDTQYF
DNA: TGTGCCAGCAGTTACTCTGGGACCTACACAGATACGCAGTATTTT

J: TRBJ2-1
D: TRBD2
size: few
V: TRBV7-2
CDR3: CASSRLAGVRNEQFF
DNA: TGTGCCAGCAGCCGACTAGCGGGAGTTCGCAATGAGCAGTTCTTC

J: TRBJ2-7
D: -
size: -
V: TRBV4-1
CDR3: CASSQEALAVGDEQYF
DNA: TGCGCCAGCAGCCAAGAAGCATTAGCGGTGGGCGATGAGCAGTACTTC

J: TRBJ1-2
D: -
size: many
V: TRBV7-2
CDR3: CASSLAGNYGYTF
DNA: TGTGCCAGCAGCTTAGCAGGGAACTATGGCTACACCTTC

J: TRBJ1-2
D: -
size: many
V: TRBV7-6
CDR3: CASSLGRTGFYGYTF
DNA: TGTGCCAGCAGCTTAGGGCGAACAGGGTTCTATGGCTACACCTTC

J: TRBJ2-3
D: -
size: many
V: TRBV20-1
CDR3: CSARSGVDTQYF
DNA: TGCAGTGCTAGATCGGGGGTGGATACGCAGTATTTT

J: TRBJ1-1
D: -
size: many
V: TRBV7-9
CDR3: CASSLVEGLGEAFF
DNA: TGTGCCAGCAGCTTAGTGGAGGGATTGGGTGAAGCTTTCTTT

J: TRBJ2-7
D: TRBD1
size: many
V: TRBV19
CDR3: CASSRNYRDRVYEQYF
DNA: TGTGCCAGTAGTCGCAATTACCGGGACAGGGTCTACGAGCAGTACTTC

J: TRBJ1-5
D: TRBD1
size: many
V: TRBV5-1
CDR3: CASSREGASNQPQHF
DNA: TGCGCCAGCAGCCGGGAGGGGGCGTCTAATCAGCCCCAGCATTTT

J: TRBJ1-5
D: TRBD1
size: many
V: TRBV12-3/TRBV12-4
CDR3: CASSSANRGTQPQHF
DNA: TGTGCCAGCAGTTCGGCCAACAGGGGGACTCAGCCCCAGCATTTT

J: TRBJ1-1
D: -
size: many
V: TRBV20-1
CDR3: CSASADGHPNTEAFF
DNA: TGCAGTGCTAGTGCGGACGGACACCCTAACACTGAAGCTTTCTTT

J: TRBJ2-7
D: -
size: many
V: TRBV2
CDR3: CASTERGSSYEQYF
DNA: TGTGCCAGCACCGAAAGGGGATCTTCCTACGAGCAGTACTTC

J: TRBJ1-4
D: -
size: many
V: TRBV12-3/TRBV12-4
CDR3: CASSPVGFNEKLFF
DNA: TGTGCCAGCAGTCCCGTGGGGTTTAATGAAAAACTGTTTTTT

J: TRBJ1-5
D: -
size: many
V: TRBV7-8
CDR3: CASSLVQGNQPQHF
DNA: TGTGCCAGCAGCTTAGTACAGGGAAATCAGCCCCAGCATTTT

J: TRBJ1-2
D: TRBD1
size: few
V: TRBV7-2
CDR3: CASSLVGQGAAYGYTF
DNA: TGTGCCAGCAGCTTAGTAGGACAGGGGGCTGCCTATGGCTACACCTTC

J: TRBJ1-1
D: -
size: -
V: TRBV2
CDR3: CASSEAGTVNTEAFF
DNA: TGTGCCAGCAGTGAAGCCGGGACGGTGAACACTGAAGCTTTCTTT

J: TRBJ2-5
D: -
size: few
V: TRBV29-1
CDR3: CSGGAGQETQYF
DNA: TGCAGCGGCGGGGCGGGCCAAGAGACCCAGTACTTC

J: TRBJ2-7
D: -
size: many
V: TRBV7-9
CDR3: CASSSTGTRKRSYEQYF
DNA: TGTGCCAGCAGTTCAACCGGGACCCGAAAACGTTCCTACGAGCAGTACTTC

J: TRBJ2-7
D: TRBD1
size: many
V: TRBV6-6
CDR3: CASTSVGRGTPYEQYF
DNA: TGTGCCAGCACCTCAGTGGGCAGGGGGACCCCCTACGAGCAGTACTTC

J: TRBJ2-6
D: -
size: many
V: TRBV6-5
CDR3: CASTRQSFISGANVLTF
DNA: TGTGCCAGCACCAGACAGAGCTTTATCTCTGGGGCCAACGTCCTGACTTTC

J: TRBJ1-5
D: TRBD1
size: many
V: TRBV19
CDR3: CASSWTGLGNQPQHF
DNA: TGTGCCAGTAGTTGGACAGGCTTGGGCAATCAGCCCCAGCATTTT

J: TRBJ2-5
D: -
size: many
V: TRBV9
CDR3: CASSVAVWGDRETQYF
DNA: TGTGCCAGCAGCGTAGCGGTTTGGGGCGACAGAGAGACCCAGTACTTC